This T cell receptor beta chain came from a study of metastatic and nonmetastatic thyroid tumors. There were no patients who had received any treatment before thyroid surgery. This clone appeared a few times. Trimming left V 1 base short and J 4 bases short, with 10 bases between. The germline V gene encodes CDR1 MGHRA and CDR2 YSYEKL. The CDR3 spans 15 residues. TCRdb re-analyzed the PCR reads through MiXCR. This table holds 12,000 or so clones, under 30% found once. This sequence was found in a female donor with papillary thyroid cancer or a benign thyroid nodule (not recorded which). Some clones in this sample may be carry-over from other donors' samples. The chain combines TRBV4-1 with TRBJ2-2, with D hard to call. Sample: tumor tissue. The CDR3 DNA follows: TGCGCCAGCAGCCAAGGGACGTGGACCACCGGGGAGCTGTTTTTT. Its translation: CASSQGTWTTGELFF.